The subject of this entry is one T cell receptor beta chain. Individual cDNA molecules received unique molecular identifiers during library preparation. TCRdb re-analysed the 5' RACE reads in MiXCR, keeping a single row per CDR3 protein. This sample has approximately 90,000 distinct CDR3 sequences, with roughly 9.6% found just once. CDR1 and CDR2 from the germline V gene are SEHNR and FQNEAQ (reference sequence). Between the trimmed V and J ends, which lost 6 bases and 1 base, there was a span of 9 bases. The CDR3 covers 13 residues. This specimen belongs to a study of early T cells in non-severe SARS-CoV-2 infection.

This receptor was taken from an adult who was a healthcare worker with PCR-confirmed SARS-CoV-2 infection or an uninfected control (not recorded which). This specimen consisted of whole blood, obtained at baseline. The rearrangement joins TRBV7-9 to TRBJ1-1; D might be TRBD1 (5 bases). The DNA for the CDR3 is TGTGCCAGCAGTGCCGGGGGGAACACTGAAGCTTTCTTT. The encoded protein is CASSAGGNTEAFF. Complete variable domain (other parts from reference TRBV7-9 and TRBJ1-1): DTGVSQNPRHKITKRGQNVTFRCDPISEHNRLYWYRQTLGQGPEFLTYFQNEAQLEKSRLLSDRFSAERPKGSFSTLEIQRTEQGDSAMYLCASSAGGNTEAFFGQGTRLTVV.